This TCR beta chain was sequenced for a study of TIL therapy for anti-PD-1-resistant metastatic lung cancer. This was the immunoSEQ v3 assay. Libraries were prepared by immunoSEQ multiplex PCR; TCRdb keeps only in-frame clonotypes and omits some of them. Of tens of thousands of clones in the sample, around 80% were seen once. Losses at the gene ends were 4 bases for V and 5 bases for J; bases not matched to a gene: 7. The CDR3 length is 16 residues. Per the germline V gene, CDR1 is SGHDN and CDR2 is FVKESK. Time point: pre-treatment sample, taken before nivolumab and TIL therapy. The material was blood, obtained at baseline. The clonotype was recovered from a man aged 70-80 years with non-small cell lung cancer. V and J are TRBV14 and TRBJ2-3; the match to TRBD2 covers 12 bases. For the CDR3, the DNA is TGTGCCAGCAGCCTACTAGCGGGAGGTGGAAGAGATACGCAGTATTTT. Amino acid sequence: CASSLLAGGGRDTQYF.